The T cell receptor beta chain under discussion was sequenced for a study of blood T cell repertoires in COVID-19. Study context: Material from acute and convalescent COVID-19 was sourced from the United States, Italy and Spain. From T cells, B-cell-depleted T cells, or PBMCs came the material, which was cDNA or gDNA.

In the authors' methods: Estimates of nucleated cell counts were drawn from the amplification of reference gene primers. The data were produced by immunoSEQ multiplex PCR, yet TCRdb's version contains in-frame clones alone and is incomplete. Clonal size and the V and J genes are those of that table, whereas D and trimming came from the DNA. The sample has roughly 140,000 clones, 75% to 90% seen once. Looked up from germline, CDR1 is SEHNR and CDR2 is FQNEAQ (reference sequence). This CDR3 contains 15 residues. The ends lost 5 bases at V and 1 base at J; junction bases unmatched: 6. The clonotype was recovered from a woman of 80 years or more with acute or convalescent COVID-19. Sequencing was performed on peripheral blood. The V and J genes are TRBV7-9 and TRBJ1-1; 8 bases map to TRBD1. CDR3 residues: CASSTDRGGNTEAFF. DNA of the CDR3: TGTGCCAGCAGCACTGACAGGGGCGGGAACACTGAAGCTTTCTTT. Based on the CDR3 plus reference TRBV7-9 and TRBJ1-1, the full variable domain is DTGVSQNPRHKITKRGQNVTFRCDPISEHNRLYWYRQTLGQGPEFLTYFQNEAQLEKSRLLSDRFSAERPKGSFSTLEIQRTEQGDSAMYLCASSTDRGGNTEAFFGQGTRLTVV.